The 22 T cell receptor beta chains below all came from one sample that was sequenced in a study of cytomegalovirus exposure and HLA in healthy donors. PCR involved 60 Vbeta and 13 Jbeta primers. Clones were read by immunoSEQ multiplex PCR, and TCRdb kept only the in-frame ones, dropping some. The sample lists fewer than 250,000 clones, around 79% occurring once. The sequenced sample consisted of PBMCs. These receptor sequences come from a male donor in good health and CMV-seronegative.

This clone was seen a single time. The chain carries TRBV30 and TRBJ2-5; 7 nucleotides line up with TRBD2. The CDR3 loop spans 12 amino acids. CDR1 GTSNPN and CDR2 SVGIG come from the germline V gene (reference sequence). With V trimmed by 3 bases and J by 11 bases, 9 bases remained unmatched. In DNA, the CDR3 is TGTGCCTGGAGACCGGGAGCCGGGGGGCAGTACTTC. Translation: CAWRPGAGGQYF. Full variable domain (rest looked up from reference TRBV30 and TRBJ2-5): SQTIHQWPATLVQPVGSPLSLECTVEGTSNPNLYWYRQAAGRGLQLLFYSVGIGQISSEVPQNLSASRPQDRQFILSSKKLLLSDSGFYLCAWRPGAGGQYFGPGTRLLVL.

This chain connects TRBV5-4 to TRBJ2-5; D gene uncertain. Looked up from germline, CDR1 is SGHNT and CDR2 is YYREEE (reference sequence). This CDR3 contains 11 residues. Trimming shortened V by 2 bases and J by 5 bases, and 4 bases separated the two germline ends. This chain's CDR3 is CASSFSETQYF. The CDR3 DNA is TGTGCCAGCAGCTTCTCTGAGACCCAGTACTTC.

The chain carries TRBV28 and TRBJ2-7; TRBD1 matches at 7 bases. Per the germline V gene, CDR1 is MDHEN and CDR2 is SYDVKM. The junction had 11 bases not matched to a gene; V was cut back by 6 bases and J by 3 bases. The length of the CDR3 is 15 residues. The CDR3 sequence is CASSTGQERYYEQYF. The CDR3 DNA reads TGTGCCAGCAGCACCGGACAGGAGAGATACTACGAGCAGTACTTC.

This clone has just one count. This chain connects TRBV11-1 to TRBJ2-7; 8 bases are shared with TRBD1. Trimming at V came to 4 bases and at J to 4 bases, leaving 3 bases not matched to a gene. The CDR3 consists of 13 residues. The germline CDR1 and CDR2 sequences are SGHAT and FQDESV (reference sequence). The CDR3 bases are TGTGCCAGCAGCTGGGACAGGCCTTACGAGCAGTACTTC. As protein: CASSWDRPYEQYF.

The chain carries TRBV28 and TRBJ1-5; TRBD1 matches 10 bases. V was clipped by 2 bases and J by 6 bases; unmatched bases: 4. The CDR3 is made up of 15 amino acids. CDR1 and CDR2 from the germline V gene are MDHEN and SYDVKM. The chain's CDR3 is CASSLGRDRGQPQHF. For the CDR3, the DNA is TGTGCCAGCAGTTTAGGGCGGGACAGGGGTCAGCCCCAGCATTTT.

This clone occurred a few times. The genes are TRBV6-9 and TRBJ2-7, with 7 bases lining up with TRBD1. The CDR3 contains 13 residues. Germline V gives CDR1 MNHGY, CDR2 SVAAGI. The J segment lost 1 base and the V segment lost 10 bases, leaving 7 bases of the junction unmatched. DNA for the CDR3: TGTGCCACAGAGATGACAGGGTCCTACGAGCAGTACTTC. It encodes CATEMTGSYEQYF.

The chain carries TRBV19 and TRBJ2-6; weak D call: TRBD1 (5 bases). Trimming cost V 3 bases and J 0 bases, with 9 bases left between them. This CDR3 comprises 16 residues. Per the germline V gene, CDR1 is LNHDA and CDR2 is SQIVND (reference sequence). CDR3 sequence: CASSIPRDSGANVLTF. The CDR3 DNA is TGTGCCAGTAGTATCCCCAGGGACTCTGGGGCCAACGTCCTGACTTTC.

The rearrangement joins TRBV11-1 to TRBJ1-1, with D unclear. The CDR3 is 13 residues long. Looked up from germline, CDR1 is SGHAT and CDR2 is FQDESV (reference sequence). Trimming removed 1 base from V and 12 bases from J, with 15 bases in between. The CDR3 DNA sequence: TGTGCCAGCAGCTTAGAGGCGGACTCGGGAACTTTCTTT. Amino acid sequence: CASSLEADSGTFF.

This rearrangement joins TRBV19 to TRBJ1-1, with a possible D match to TRBD1 (6 bases). Per germline, CDR1 LNHDA and CDR2 SQIVND (reference sequence). The CDR3 runs to 17 residues. The V gene lost 4 bases and the J gene lost 1 base, with 19 bases spanning the gap. The CDR3 region is CASSRGRQSAPNTEAFF. The DNA for the CDR3 is TGTGCCAGTAGTAGGGGGCGGCAGTCGGCCCCGAACACTGAAGCTTTCTTT.

This chain uses TRBV7-2 with TRBJ1-2; D remains ambiguous. The germline V and J ends were trimmed by 1 base and 3 bases, with 12 bases remaining between them. The CDR3 is 15 residues long. Germline CDR1 and CDR2: SGHTA and FQGNSA. CDR3 residues: CASSLGSALDYGYTF. CDR3 DNA: TGTGCCAGCAGCTTAGGGTCAGCCCTAGACTATGGCTACACCTTC.

The chain is built from TRBV28 and TRBJ1-1; 9 bases are a match to TRBD1. The V and J ends lost 5 bases and 4 bases, in that order; junction bases with no gene match: 5. The germline V gene has CDR1 MDHEN and CDR2 SYDVKM. This CDR3 is built from 14 residues. The CDR3 sequence: CASSTTGGTTEAFF. The CDR3 bases are TGTGCCAGCAGTACGACAGGGGGGACCACTGAAGCTTTCTTT.

Comments on this clone: Relative to the germline gene, one junction end is altered; a read error may explain this. The rearrangement uses TRBV7-9 and TRBJ1-5, with 11 bases fitting TRBD1. The CDR3 is 16 residues long. Looked up from germline, CDR1 is SEHNR and CDR2 is FQNEAQ (reference sequence). In DNA, the CDR3 is TGTTCCAGCAGCTTAGTGGTCGGGACAGGGGGTCAGCCCCAGCATTTT. Its translation is CSSSLVVGTGGQPQHF.

The chain uses TRBV10-3 and TRBJ2-4; 7 nucleotides align to TRBD2. This CDR3 contains 15 residues. Germline values: CDR1 ENHRY, CDR2 SYGVKD. V dropped 6 bases and J dropped 2; count of bases not matched to a gene: 7. The CDR3 protein is CAISPTGGTKNIQYF. The CDR3 DNA is TGTGCCATCAGCCCTACGGGGGGTACCAAAAACATTCAGTACTTC.

This rearrangement joins TRBV7-8 to TRBJ2-7; 11 bases line up with TRBD2. J lost 4 bases, V lost 5 bases, and 13 bases had no gene match. The CDR3 has 17 residues. CDR1 and CDR2 (germline): SGHVS, FQNEAQ. DNA of the CDR3: TGTGCCAGCAGCCCCCAGGGGGTAGCGGGAGGGCCGTACGAGCAGTACTTC. Residues: CASSPQGVAGGPYEQYF.

The chain joins TRBV4-1 to TRBJ1-1; 7 bases agree with TRBD1. The CDR3 covers 15 residues. From germline, CDR1 is MGHRA and CDR2 YSYEKL. The junction had 5 bases not matched to a gene; V was cut back by 0 bases and J by 4 bases. The CDR3 region has the DNA TGCGCCAGCAGCCAAGATGGCCAGGGGGGCACTGAAGCTTTCTTT. It encodes CASSQDGQGGTEAFF.

J is TRBJ2-7 and V is TRBV6-6; tentatively, D is TRBD2 (8 bases). CDR3 length: 16 residues. V was clipped by 5 bases and J by 3 bases, with 20 bases between them. Germline-derived CDR1 and CDR2 are MNHNY and SVGAGI (reference sequence). The DNA of the CDR3 is TGTGCCAGCAGTCTAGACAGGGCGGGAGGAAGCTACGAGCAGTACTTC. This codes for CASSLDRAGGSYEQYF.

As for this clone: This sample also contains other DNA sequences that code for the same CDR3. The gene calls are TRBV27 and TRBJ2-1; 9 bases are shared with TRBD2. The CDR3 consists of 15 residues. The ends lost 5 bases at V and 0 bases at J; junction bases unmatched: 2. Germline CDR1 MNHEY, CDR2 SMNVEV (reference sequence). The CDR3 region is CASSPGLASYNEQFF. The DNA of the CDR3 is TGTGCCAGCAGTCCGGGACTAGCCTCCTACAATGAGCAGTTCTTC.

The sample holds one count of this clone. The CDR3 does not end in the conserved phenylalanine or tryptophan, so this is likely a read error. It is unclear where the CDR3 begins or ends on the DNA, so no DNA is shown, and the CDR3 is as TCRdb lists it. This sequence joins TRBV28 and TRBJ1-1. Germline values: CDR1 MDHEN, CDR2 SYDVKM. The CDR3 has 14 amino acids, counting both end residues. The CDR3: CASSSWTAYPEGDL.

This chain joins TRBV14 and TRBJ1-3, with 8 bases identical to TRBD1. J lost 0 bases, V lost 5 bases, and 6 bases had no gene match. Germline V gives CDR1 SGHDN, CDR2 FVKESK. The CDR3 contains 16 residues. The CDR3 sequence: CASSEGQANSGNTIYF. In DNA form, the CDR3 reads TGTGCCAGCAGCGAGGGACAGGCCAACTCTGGAAACACCATATATTTT.

The gene calls are TRBV10-1 and TRBJ1-4; TRBD1 matches 9 bases. The CDR3 covers 14 residues. The ends lost 6 bases at V and 4 bases at J; junction bases unmatched: 3. Germline V gene lookup returns CDR1 WNHNN and CDR2 SYGVQD (reference sequence). CDR3 DNA: TGCGCCAGCAGATGGACAGGGGATAATGAAAAACTGTTTTTT. Translating gives CASRWTGDNEKLFF.

V gene TRBV4-3 combines with J gene TRBJ2-3, with 7 nucleotides matching TRBD1. The germline CDR1 and CDR2 sequences are LGHNA and YSLEER. J gave up 3 bases and V 0 bases, and 15 bases lay outside the gene matches. The CDR3 contains 19 residues. DNA of the CDR3: TGCGCCAGCAGCCAAGAACCTACCGGGACAGAGGGACCGACAGATACGCAGTATTTT. Protein sequence: CASSQEPTGTEGPTDTQYF.

The V and J genes are TRBV6-1 and TRBJ2-3, with D perhaps TRBD1 (6 bases). Trimming removed 4 bases at V and 5 bases at J, with 16 bases between. The CDR3 runs 15 residues. From germline, CDR1 is MNHNS and CDR2 SASEGT. In DNA form, the CDR3 reads TGTGCCAGCAGTGCTGGCGGGCAGGGGATAGATACGCAGTATTTT. It is translated as CASSAGGQGIDTQYF.